In its sample, the clone carrying this T cell receptor beta chain was seen a few times. The second PCR ran roughly 7 to 12 cycles with a sample-barcoded 5' primer and J-beta primers. TCRdb re-called the 5' RACE reads with MiXCR, one entry per CDR3 protein. The data hold 550,000 to 650,000 distinct CDR3 sequences, with approximately 30% observed a single time. The CDR3 consists of 14 residues. Per germline, CDR1 MNHEY and CDR2 SMNVEV (reference sequence). The V and J ends lost 3 bases and 5 bases respectively, with 13 bases between them. The data were taken from a study of blood T cells in healthy people across ages.

This clonotype originated in a woman over 75 in good health. The chain has TRBV27 and TRBJ1-1; tentatively, D is TRBD1 (5 bases). The sequenced sample was blood. The CDR3 coding sequence is TGTGCCAGCAGTTTTTCAGGGATGGGAACTGAAGCTTTCTTT. Its translation: CASSFSGMGTEAFF.